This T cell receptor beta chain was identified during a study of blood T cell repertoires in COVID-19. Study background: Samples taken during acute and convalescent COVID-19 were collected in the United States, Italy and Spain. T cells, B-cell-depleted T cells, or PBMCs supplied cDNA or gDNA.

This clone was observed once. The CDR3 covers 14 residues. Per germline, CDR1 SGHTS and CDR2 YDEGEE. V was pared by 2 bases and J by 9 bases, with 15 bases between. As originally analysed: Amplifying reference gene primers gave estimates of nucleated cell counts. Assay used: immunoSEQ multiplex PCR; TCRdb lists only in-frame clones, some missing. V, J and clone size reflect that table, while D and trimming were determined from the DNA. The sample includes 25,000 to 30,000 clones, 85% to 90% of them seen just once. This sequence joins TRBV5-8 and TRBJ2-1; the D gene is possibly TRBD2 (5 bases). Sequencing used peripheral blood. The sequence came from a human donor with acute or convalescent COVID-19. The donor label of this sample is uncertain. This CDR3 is CASSLGLKRGEQFF. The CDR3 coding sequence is TGTGCCAGCAGCTTAGGGCTTAAACGGGGTGAGCAGTTCTTC.